These 3 T cell receptor beta chains were all obtained from the same sample, sequenced in a study of blood T cells in healthy people across ages. PCR was performed a second time for about 7 to 12 cycles using a sample-barcoded 5' primer and a J-beta primer mix. A single record per CDR3 protein comes from TCRdb applying MiXCR to the 5' RACE reads. The sample shows about 1.8 million distinct CDR3 sequences, about 50% of them seen only once. Sequenced material: blood. The receptors were gathered from a middle-aged woman in good health.

This clonotype was seen a few times. V gene TRBV15 combines with J gene TRBJ1-2; TRBD1 is a possible D gene (6 bases). The CDR3 length is 15 residues. The germline V gene has CDR1 LNHNV and CDR2 YYDKDF (reference sequence). Trimming removed 0 bases from V and 6 bases from J, with 14 bases in between. The CDR3: CATSRESGTRNGYTF. The CDR3 coding sequence is TGTGCCACCAGCAGAGAGTCCGGGACACGGAATGGCTACACCTTC.

The CDR3 region has the DNA TGTGCCAGCTGGAGACATCCTTACGAGCAGTACTTC. Encoded protein: CASWRHPYEQYF. J is TRBJ2-7 and V is TRBV6-2 or TRBV6-3, with no clear D. Germline CDR1 MNHEY, CDR2 SVGEGT. The V end was cut by 8 bases, the J end by 4 bases, with 12 bases between. The CDR3 is 12 amino acids.

CDR3 region: CSAPPQRGEHNEQFF. The CDR3 coding sequence is TGCAGTGCCCCGCCCCAGCGGGGGGAACACAATGAGCAGTTCTTC. V gene TRBV20-1 combines with J gene TRBJ2-1; 9 positions agree with TRBD2. The CDR3 loop spans 15 amino acids. V was clipped by 6 bases and J by 5 bases; unmatched bases: 11. The germline V gene has CDR1 DFQATT and CDR2 SNEGSKA (reference sequence).